Shown below are 9 T cell receptor beta chains from a single sample sequenced in a study of blood T cell repertoires in COVID-19. Repertoires were generated with immunoSEQ multiplex PCR, while TCRdb's copy carries only in-frame clones and drops some. The sample records under 300,000 clones, about 90% being singletons. The sequencing sample was made of peripheral blood. All receptors derive from a woman aged 40 to 50 with acute or convalescent COVID-19.

The chain joins TRBV18 to TRBJ1-1; 8 bases fit TRBD1. Germline CDR1 is KGHSH and CDR2 is LQKENI. This CDR3 is built from 16 residues. Trimming cost V 4 bases and J 5 bases; bases outside gene matches: 12. The CDR3 nucleotides read TGTGCCAGCTCACGTTCCACGGACAGGGCGGGGACTGAAGCTTTCTTT. Protein product: CASSRSTDRAGTEAFF. Combining the CDR3 with reference TRBV18 and TRBJ1-1 gives the whole variable domain NAGVMQNPRHLVRRRGQEARLRCSPMKGHSHVYWYRQLPEEGLKFMVYLQKENIIDESGMPKERFSAEFPKEGPSILRIQQVVRGDSAAYFCASSRSTDRAGTEAFFGQGTRLTVV.

This sequence joins TRBV12-3 or TRBV12-4 and TRBJ1-6; D might be TRBD1 (6 bases). V was shortened by 8 bases and J by 4 bases, with 6 bases between the two germline ends. The CDR3 consists of 12 residues. CDR3 residues: CASGQYNSPLHF. CDR3 DNA: TGTGCCAGCGGACAGTATAATTCACCCCTCCACTTT.

The gene calls are TRBV5-1 and TRBJ2-2; 9 bases line up with TRBD1. Germline values: CDR1 SGHRS, CDR2 YFSETQ. V shed 3 bases and J 6 bases; nucleotides not matched to a gene: 9. The CDR3 is 16 residues long. This CDR3 is CASSSRTGVGSGELFF. Written as DNA, the CDR3 is TGCGCCAGCAGCTCTCGGACAGGGGTGGGGTCCGGGGAGCTGTTTTTT.

This chain links TRBV7-2 with TRBJ2-3; TRBD2 aligns across 10 bases. The CDR3 loop spans 15 amino acids. Germline CDR1 and CDR2: SGHTA and FQGNSA. Trimming took 6 bases from V and 2 from J; bases not matched to a gene: 5. The CDR3 DNA is TGTGCCAGCAGACCAACTAGCGGGGCCACAGATACGCAGTATTTT. This encodes CASRPTSGATDTQYF.

Here the CDR3 reads CAISTDGIYNEQFF. For the CDR3, the DNA is TGTGCCATCTCAACCGACGGGATCTACAATGAGCAGTTCTTC. The gene calls are TRBV10-3 and TRBJ2-1; TRBD2 is a possible D gene (5 bases). Germline CDR1 is ENHRY and CDR2 is SYGVKD. The CDR3 has 14 residues. V lost 8 bases and J 3 bases, leaving 14 bases between the germline ends.

This clone was seen once. This chain's CDR3 is CASSGGISEKLFF. The CDR3 DNA follows: TGCGCCAGCAGTGGAGGGATAAGTGAAAAACTGTTTTTT. V is TRBV10-2 and J is TRBJ1-4; no clear D gene. Germline loops: CDR1 WSHSY, CDR2 SAAADI. There are 13 residues in the CDR3. V lost 4 bases and J lost 7, with 10 bases in between.

This chain links TRBV7-3 with TRBJ1-1; 9 nucleotides line up with TRBD1. The V and J ends lost 1 base and 11 bases, in that order; junction bases with no gene match: 11. Germline lookup yields CDR1 SGHTA and CDR2 FQGTGA. The CDR3 has 15 residues. The CDR3 DNA reads as TGTGCCAGCAGCTTAAACCCTGGGACAGGGTCAAAGGCTTTCTTT. Translating it yields CASSLNPGTGSKAFF.

The J gene is TRBJ2-1, the V gene TRBV7-2; 8 bases match TRBD1. V lost 3 bases to trimming and J lost 6 bases; unmatched junction nucleotides: 10. Germline V lookup: CDR1 SGHTA, CDR2 FQGNSA. CDR3 length equals 16 residues. The CDR3 DNA reads TGTGCCAGCAGCTTGAGAGACAGGGGTCTCTTCAATGAGCAGTTCTTC. Translated, it gives CASSLRDRGLFNEQFF.

The V call is TRBV3-1 (or the pseudogene TRBV3-2), the J call TRBJ2-2, with D maybe TRBD2 (5 bases). Per the germline V gene, CDR1 is LGHDT and CDR2 is YNNKEL (reference sequence). Deletions cut 1 base from V and 5 bases from J, with 5 bases between. CDR3 length equals 13 residues. The CDR3 loop is CASSQGTTGELFF. As DNA, the CDR3 is TGTGCCAGCAGCCAAGGGACTACCGGGGAGCTGTTTTTT.